These 25 T cell receptor beta chains were sequenced from one sample in a study of T cell changes during pregnancy in multiple sclerosis. Measured with immunoSEQ multiplex PCR; TCRdb has only the in-frame clones, and not every one. The sample includes about 87,000 clones, just over 90% of them seen just once. The specimen comprised peripheral blood, sampled in the third trimester of pregnancy. The receptor set was obtained from a female donor in good health, enrolled as a control in a pregnancy study.

This clone was seen more than once but under ten times. The chain couples TRBV19 to TRBJ1-5; D not certain. Germline CDR1 reads LNHDA; CDR2 reads SQIVND (reference sequence). The CDR3 runs to 13 residues. Trimming shortened V by 4 bases and J by 4 bases, and 8 bases separated the two germline ends. CDR3 amino acids: CASSSGVNQPQHF. CDR3 nucleotide sequence: TGTGCCAGTAGTAGTGGAGTTAATCAGCCCCAGCATTTT.

This chain connects TRBV25-1 to TRBJ2-5; D gene uncertain. CDR3 length equals 9 residues. Per the germline V gene, CDR1 is MGHDK and CDR2 is SYGVNS. Deletions cut 5 bases from V and 8 bases from J, with 3 bases between. The CDR3 nucleotides are TGTGCCAGCAGTTATACCCAGTACTTC. It is translated as CASSYTQYF.

The chain carries TRBV30 and TRBJ1-1; D is possibly TRBD1 (5 bases). This CDR3 has 13 amino acids. V shed 0 bases and J shed 3 bases, with 8 bases lying between them. CDR1 is GTSNPN, CDR2 SVGIG, per germline (reference sequence). The CDR3 DNA reads TGTGCCTGGAGTGTACGGGGGGACACTGAAGCTTTCTTT. It yields the protein CAWSVRGDTEAFF.

This chain uses TRBV28 with TRBJ1-5; 8 bases map to TRBD1. The CDR3 runs 14 residues. The V gene end was trimmed by 6 bases and the J gene end by 5 bases; junction bases not matched to a gene: 6. Germline V gene lookup returns CDR1 MDHEN and CDR2 SYDVKM. The CDR3 spells CASSPGTGHQPQHF. CDR3 DNA: TGTGCCAGCAGCCCCGGGACAGGTCATCAGCCCCAGCATTTT.

The chain joins TRBV6-6 to TRBJ1-2, with no clear D. V lost 2 bases, J lost 13 bases, and 14 bases lay in between. The CDR3 length is 12 residues. CDR1 and CDR2 (germline): MNHNY, SVGAGI (reference sequence). CDR3 coding DNA: TGTGCCAGCAGTTACCCCGGGGAAAGTTCCACCTTC. It translates to CASSYPGESSTF.

The chain has TRBV30 and TRBJ1-2; TRBD1 might be the D (5 bases). Germline V CDR1 and CDR2: GTSNPN, SVGIG (reference sequence). The CDR3 covers 12 residues. V was clipped by 2 bases and J by 8 bases, with 12 bases between them. The CDR3: CAWSKQAGGYTF. CDR3 sequence (DNA): TGTGCCTGGAGTAAACAGGCCGGCGGCTACACCTTC.

This chain connects TRBV28 to TRBJ1-2; TRBD1 matches 8 bases. Germline assignment: CDR1 MDHEN and CDR2 SYDVKM. The CDR3 has 16 residues. V shed 4 bases and J 4 bases; nucleotides not matched to a gene: 11. CDR3 sequence (DNA): TGTGCCAGCAGTTCCCCCTCAGGGGGCGAGGGCTATGGCTACACCTTC. Translation gives CASSSPSGGEGYGYTF.

On this clone: The junction departs from germline at one end; a sequencing error may be responsible. The V gene is TRBV7-2, the J gene TRBJ2-1; TRBD1 is a possible D gene (6 bases). The CDR3 is made up of 20 amino acids. Germline loops: CDR1 SGHTA, CDR2 FQGNSA. The CDR3 here is CASSLAPEAAQGWGRDEQFF. CDR3 DNA: TGTGCCAGCAGCCTAGCCCCCGAGGCGGCACAGGGTTGGGGACGGGATGAGCAGTTCTTC.

The rearrangement links TRBV7-2 to TRBJ2-5; 11 bases are shared with TRBD2. CDR1 and CDR2 from the germline V gene are SGHTA and FQGNSA. The V and J ends lost 5 bases and 9 bases, in that order; junction bases with no gene match: 11. The CDR3 contains 15 residues. CDR3 residues: CASSGSGRGGKAQYF. The CDR3, as DNA: TGTGCCAGCAGCGGTAGCGGGAGGGGCGGTAAGGCCCAGTACTTC.

The chain carries TRBV28 and TRBJ1-5; 8 nucleotides match TRBD1. J lost 5 bases, V lost 5 bases, and 5 bases had no gene match. The CDR3 length is 14 residues. The germline V gene has CDR1 MDHEN and CDR2 SYDVKM. The CDR3 sequence is CASSRTGRDQPQHF. Here the CDR3 DNA reads TGTGCCAGCAGTCGGACAGGGAGGGATCAGCCCCAGCATTTT. Looking up the rest from reference TRBV28 and TRBJ1-5 gives the full variable domain: DVKVTQSSRYLVKRTGEKVFLECVQDMDHENMFWYRQDPGLGLRLIYFSYDVKMKEKGDIPEGYSVSREKKERFSLILESASTNQTSMYLCASSRTGRDQPQHFGDGTRLSIL.

The rearrangement joins TRBV4-1 to TRBJ1-5, with 8 bases that match TRBD1. The CDR3 sequence is 16 residues long. The J segment lost 7 bases and the V segment lost 0 bases, leaving 8 bases of the junction unmatched. Germline lookup yields CDR1 MGHRA and CDR2 YSYEKL. Here the CDR3 DNA reads TGCGCCAGCAGCCAAGATTGGGGCAGGGGGCACCAGCCCCAGCATTTT. The encoded protein is CASSQDWGRGHQPQHF.

The chain joins TRBV29-1 to TRBJ2-7; a weak D match, TRBD2 (5 bases). Trimming shortened V by 2 bases and J by 0 bases, and 14 bases separated the two germline ends. Germline loops: CDR1 SQVTM, CDR2 ANQGSEA. This CDR3 has 15 residues. For the CDR3, the DNA is TGCAGCGTTGAACGTCTAGCTGATAACTCCTACGAGCAGTACTTC. This encodes CSVERLADNSYEQYF.

V is TRBV19 and J is TRBJ2-3; no reliable D call. V lost 3 bases to trimming and J lost 8 bases, with 12 bases between them. CDR1 LNHDA and CDR2 SQIVND come from the germline V gene (reference sequence). CDR3 length: 13 residues. CDR3 region: CASSIPPTRTQYF. The CDR3 DNA sequence: TGTGCCAGTAGTATCCCGCCCACGCGTACGCAGTATTTT.

The V and J genes are TRBV19 and TRBJ2-1; 9 positions agree with TRBD2. The germline V gene encodes CDR1 LNHDA and CDR2 SQIVND (reference sequence). The junction had 5 bases not matched to a gene; V was cut back by 3 bases and J by 5 bases. The CDR3 is 15 residues long. CDR3 amino acids: CASSIGLALHNEQFF. The CDR3, as DNA: TGTGCCAGTAGTATCGGACTAGCGCTTCACAATGAGCAGTTCTTC.

The rearrangement links TRBV28 to TRBJ2-7, with TRBD2 as a possible D gene (6 bases). The length of the CDR3 is 14 residues. The germline gives CDR1 MDHEN, CDR2 SYDVKM. V was cut by 6 bases and J by 2 bases, with 14 bases left in between. CDR3 in DNA: TGTGCCAGCAGCCCCGGGACTGGAACCTACGAGCAGTACTTC. Residues: CASSPGTGTYEQYF.

The rearrangement uses TRBV7-9 and TRBJ2-3; 7 bases agree with TRBD1. CDR1 and CDR2 (germline): SEHNR, FQNEAQ (reference sequence). This CDR3 has 16 amino acids. V gave up 4 bases and J gave up 0 bases; unmatched junction bases: 7. CDR3 in amino acids: CASSSRQGPSTDTQYF. CDR3 nucleotide sequence: TGTGCCAGCAGCTCCAGACAGGGCCCTAGCACAGATACGCAGTATTTT.

This chain joins TRBV29-1 and TRBJ2-7, with 9 nucleotides matching TRBD1. Germline V gene data show CDR1 as SQVTM and CDR2 as ANQGSEA. Germline trimming cut 6 bases from V and 4 bases from J; bases unmatched to any gene: 7. The length of the CDR3 is 13 residues. The CDR3 coding sequence is TGCAGCGTCGGAACAGGGGGCAGGTACGAGCAGTACTTC. Amino acid sequence: CSVGTGGRYEQYF.

A single count supports this clone. The V and J genes are TRBV11-2 and TRBJ2-7; D gene ambiguous. Trimming left V 1 base short and J 4 bases short, with 8 bases between. The germline CDR1 and CDR2 sequences are SGHAT and FQNNGV. CDR3 size: 13 residues. The CDR3 DNA is TGTGCCAGCAGCTTAGGACTGAAATACGAGCAGTACTTC. This translates into CASSLGLKYEQYF.

The chain uses TRBV6-5 and TRBJ1-1, with 7 bases aligning to TRBD1. J was trimmed by 4 bases and V by 5 bases; bases with no gene match: 4. The CDR3 spans 13 residues. CDR1 and CDR2 from the germline V gene are MNHEY and SVGAGI. DNA of the CDR3: TGTGCCAGCAGTCTACAGGGGCGCACTGAAGCTTTCTTT. It codes for CASSLQGRTEAFF.

The genes are TRBV5-4 and TRBJ1-1, with no clear D. Deletions cut 3 bases from V and 0 bases from J, with 18 bases between. Germline CDR1 and CDR2: SGHNT and YYREEE (reference sequence). CDR3 length: 17 residues. CDR3 bases: TGTGCCAGCAGCTCAAGAGTGGGCGTCGCCTTGAACACTGAAGCTTTCTTT. It encodes CASSSRVGVALNTEAFF.

The V gene is TRBV9, the J gene TRBJ2-6, with D possibly matching TRBD2 (6 bases). Trimming pared 6 bases from V and 0 bases from J, leaving 10 bases between. The V gene's germline CDR1 is SGDLS and CDR2 YYNGEE. This CDR3 has 15 residues. DNA of the CDR3: TGTGCCAGCAAAGCGGGTTCCTCTGGGGCCAACGTCCTGACTTTC. Protein: CASKAGSSGANVLTF.

The chain has TRBV2 and TRBJ2-5; D is unclear. Trimming left V 5 bases short and J 5 bases short, with 9 bases between. Germline V lookup: CDR1 SNHLY, CDR2 FYNNEI. The CDR3 totals 12 residues. The CDR3 loop reads CASSLERETQYF. In DNA, the CDR3 is TGTGCCAGCAGTCTCGAACGGGAGACCCAGTACTTC.

The rearrangement joins TRBV7-6 to TRBJ2-7; TRBD2 matches 15 bases. There are 16 residues in the CDR3. With V trimmed by 4 bases and J by 7 bases, 8 bases remained unmatched. Germline loops: CDR1 SGHVS, CDR2 FNYEAQ. In DNA, the CDR3 is TGTGCCAGCAGCTCCCCGGGACTAGCGGGAGGACGTGAGCAGTACTTC. It encodes CASSSPGLAGGREQYF.

The chain recombines TRBV7-2 with TRBJ2-7, with TRBD2 matching over 7 bases. Germline V gene sequence: CDR1 SGHTA, CDR2 FQGNSA. CDR3 size: 14 residues. The ends lost 0 bases at V and 4 bases at J; junction bases unmatched: 3. DNA for the CDR3: TGTGCCAGCAGCTTAGCATGGGGGGGGTACGAGCAGTACTTC. Its protein is CASSLAWGGYEQYF.

This clone was found once. The V call is TRBV5-1, the J call TRBJ2-3; TRBD2 agrees at 11 bases. V shed 3 bases, J shed 0 bases, and the junction held 3 bases outside the gene matches. CDR3 size: 16 residues. Germline CDR1 reads SGHRS; CDR2 reads YFSETQ. The CDR3 DNA sequence: TGCGCCAGCAGCTCGGGACTAGCGGAGAGCACAGATACGCAGTATTTT. Residues: CASSSGLAESTDTQYF.